The rows below give T cell receptor beta chains drawn from one sample of a study of T cell changes during pregnancy in multiple sclerosis. Only in-frame clones appear in the TCRdb table, and some are missing; sequencing was by immunoSEQ multiplex PCR. Seen here are under 55,000 clones, 80% to 95% observed once, and the top ten hold just under 0.75%. The sequenced sample was CD4+ T cells from peripheral blood mononuclear cells, obtained in the third trimester of pregnancy. The receptors originated from a female donor with multiple sclerosis, enrolled in a pregnancy study. Both conserved end residues are part of each CDR3. The D gene is left open where the match is weak. The listing skips clone size in some rows; elsewhere it reads once, few, many or a size class.

D: NA; J: TRBJ1-2; V: TRBV4-1; size: NA; CDR3: CASSQEPGYGYTF; DNA: TGCGCCAGCAGCCAAGAACCAGGGTACGGCTACACCTTC
D: NA; J: TRBJ1-1; V: TRBV29-1; size: NA; CDR3: CSVAGGGEAFF; DNA: TGCAGCGTCGCCGGGGGGGGTGAAGCTTTCTTT
D: NA; J: TRBJ1-1; V: TRBV5-6; size: NA; CDR3: CASSFLGERTFF; DNA: TGTGCCAGCAGCTTTCTGGGAGAACGAACTTTCTTT
D: TRBD1; J: TRBJ1-1; V: TRBV7-3; size: NA; CDR3: CASRQTGGTEAFF; DNA: TGTGCCAGCAGGCAAACAGGGGGCACTGAAGCTTTCTTT
D: NA; J: TRBJ1-2; V: TRBV18; size: few; CDR3: CASSPGLDNYGYTF; DNA: TGTGCCAGCTCACCAGGGCTTGATAACTATGGCTACACCTTC
D: TRBD1; J: TRBJ1-2; V: TRBV2; size: NA; CDR3: CASIRTGVVYGYTF; DNA: TGTGCCAGCATCAGAACAGGGGTAGTTTATGGCTACACCTTC
D: NA; J: TRBJ1-1; V: TRBV7-2; size: NA; CDR3: CASSLELYTEAFF; DNA: TGTGCCAGCAGCTTAGAGCTCTACACTGAAGCTTTCTTT
D: TRBD1; J: TRBJ1-2; V: TRBV5-1; size: NA; CDR3: CASSSGQGDGYTF; DNA: TGCGCCAGCAGCTCGGGACAGGGGGATGGCTACACCTTC
D: NA; J: TRBJ1-2; V: TRBV7-9; size: NA; CDR3: CASRPQGIYGYTF; DNA: TGTGCCAGCAGACCCCAGGGAATCTATGGCTACACCTTC
D: TRBD1; J: TRBJ1-2; V: TRBV27; size: NA; CDR3: CASTSSGTGPYGYTF; DNA: TGTGCCAGCACATCCTCCGGGACAGGGCCCTATGGCTACACCTTC
D: TRBD2; J: TRBJ2-5; V: TRBV9; size: few; CDR3: CASSVGEGWETQYF; DNA: TGTGCCAGCAGCGTAGGGGAGGGGTGGGAGACCCAGTACTTC
D: TRBD1; J: TRBJ2-7; V: TRBV14; size: NA; CDR3: CASSQDRGHYYEQYF; DNA: TGTGCCAGCAGCCAAGACAGGGGGCATTATTACGAGCAGTACTTC
D: TRBD1; J: TRBJ1-5; V: TRBV30; size: NA; CDR3: CAWGDRDNQPQHF; DNA: TGTGCCTGGGGGGACAGGGATAATCAGCCCCAGCATTTT
D: NA; J: TRBJ1-5; V: TRBV27; size: NA; CDR3: CASSSDRNSNQPQHF; DNA: TGTGCCAGCAGTTCAGACAGGAATAGCAATCAGCCCCAGCATTTT
D: TRBD1; J: TRBJ1-2; V: TRBV19; size: NA; CDR3: CASSRSGGYGYTF; DNA: TGTGCCAGTAGTAGGTCAGGGGGTTATGGCTACACCTTC
D: NA; J: TRBJ1-6; V: TRBV29-1; size: NA; CDR3: CSGTRRYSPLHF; DNA: TGCAGCGGGACACGCAGGTATTCACCCCTCCACTTT
D: TRBD1; J: TRBJ1-2; V: TRBV2; size: NA; CDR3: CASRVGQVDYGYTF; DNA: TGTGCCAGCAGGGTCGGACAGGTTGACTATGGCTACACCTTC
D: NA; J: TRBJ1-2; V: TRBV5-4; size: NA; CDR3: CASSGPNYGYTF; DNA: TGTGCCAGCTCAGGGCCAAACTATGGCTACACCTTC
D: NA; J: TRBJ1-2; V: TRBV5-4; size: NA; CDR3: CASSPRAGFNYGYTF; DNA: TGTGCCAGCAGCCCCCGAGCAGGGTTCAACTATGGCTACACCTTC
D: TRBD1; J: TRBJ1-6; V: TRBV2; size: NA; CDR3: CASRGTVNSPLHF; DNA: TGTGCCAGCAGGGGGACAGTAAATTCACCCCTCCACTTT
D: TRBD2; J: TRBJ2-2; V: TRBV7-2; size: NA; CDR3: CASSLDARSGATGELFF; DNA: TGTGCCAGCAGCTTAGATGCTCGAAGCGGGGCCACCGGGGAGCTGTTTTTT
D: TRBD2; J: TRBJ2-2; V: TRBV7-2; size: NA; CDR3: CASSLLGLAVDTGELFF; DNA: TGTGCCAGCAGCTTATTGGGACTAGCGGTTGACACCGGGGAGCTGTTTTTT